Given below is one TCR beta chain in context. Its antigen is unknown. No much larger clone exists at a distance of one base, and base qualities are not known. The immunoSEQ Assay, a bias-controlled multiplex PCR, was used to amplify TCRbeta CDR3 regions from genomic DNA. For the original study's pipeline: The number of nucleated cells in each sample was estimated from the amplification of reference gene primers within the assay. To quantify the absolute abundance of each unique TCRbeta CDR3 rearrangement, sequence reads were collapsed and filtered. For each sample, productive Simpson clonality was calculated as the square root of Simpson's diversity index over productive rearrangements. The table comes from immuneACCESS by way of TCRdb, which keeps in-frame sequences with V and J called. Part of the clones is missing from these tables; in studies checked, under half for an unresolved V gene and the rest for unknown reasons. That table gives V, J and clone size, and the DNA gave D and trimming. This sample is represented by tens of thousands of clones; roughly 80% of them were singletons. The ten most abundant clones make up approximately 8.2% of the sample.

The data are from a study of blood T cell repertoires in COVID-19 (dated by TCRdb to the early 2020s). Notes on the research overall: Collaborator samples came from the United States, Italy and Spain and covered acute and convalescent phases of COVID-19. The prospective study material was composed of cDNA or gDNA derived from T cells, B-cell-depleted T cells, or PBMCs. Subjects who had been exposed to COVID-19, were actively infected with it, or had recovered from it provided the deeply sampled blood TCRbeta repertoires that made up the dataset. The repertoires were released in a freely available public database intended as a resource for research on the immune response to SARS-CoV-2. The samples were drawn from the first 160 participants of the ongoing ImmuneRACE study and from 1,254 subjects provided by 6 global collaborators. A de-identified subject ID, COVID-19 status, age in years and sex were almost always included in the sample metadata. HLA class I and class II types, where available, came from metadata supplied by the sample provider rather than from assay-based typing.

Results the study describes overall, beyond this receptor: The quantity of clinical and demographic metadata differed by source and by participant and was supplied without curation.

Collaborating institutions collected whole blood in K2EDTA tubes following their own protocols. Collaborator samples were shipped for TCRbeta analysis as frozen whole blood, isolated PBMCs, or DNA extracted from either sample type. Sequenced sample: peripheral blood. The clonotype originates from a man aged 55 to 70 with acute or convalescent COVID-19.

The base sequence is TGTGCCAGCAGCTCAAGGACAGGCGCCTTATACAATGAGCAGTTCTTC. This is translated as CASSSRTGALYNEQFF. The chain links TRBV5-6 with TRBJ2-1; 7 junctional bases match TRBD1. The CDR3 sequence holds 16 residues, the cysteine and phenylalanine included. This entry keeps only the CDR3 DNA: 48 bases, framed from base 1. CDR1 and CDR2, looked up from the germline V gene, are SGHDT and YYEEEE. The germline V end is reduced by 3 bases and the J end by 4 bases; junction bases left unmatched: 10.